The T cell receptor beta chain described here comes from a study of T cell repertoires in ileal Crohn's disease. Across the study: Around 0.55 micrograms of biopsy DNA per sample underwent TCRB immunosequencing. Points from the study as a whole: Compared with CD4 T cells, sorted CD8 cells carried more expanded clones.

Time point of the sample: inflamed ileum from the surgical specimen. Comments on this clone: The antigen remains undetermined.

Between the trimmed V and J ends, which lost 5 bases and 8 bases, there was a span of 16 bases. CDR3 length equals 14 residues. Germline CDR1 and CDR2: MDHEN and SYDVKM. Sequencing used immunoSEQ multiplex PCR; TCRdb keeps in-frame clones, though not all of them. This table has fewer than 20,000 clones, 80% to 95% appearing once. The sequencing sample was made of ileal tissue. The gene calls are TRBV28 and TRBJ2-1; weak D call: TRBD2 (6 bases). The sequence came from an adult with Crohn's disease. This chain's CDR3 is CASSPYSGWDEQFF. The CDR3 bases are TGTGCCAGCAGTCCCTACAGCGGGTGGGATGAGCAGTTCTTC.